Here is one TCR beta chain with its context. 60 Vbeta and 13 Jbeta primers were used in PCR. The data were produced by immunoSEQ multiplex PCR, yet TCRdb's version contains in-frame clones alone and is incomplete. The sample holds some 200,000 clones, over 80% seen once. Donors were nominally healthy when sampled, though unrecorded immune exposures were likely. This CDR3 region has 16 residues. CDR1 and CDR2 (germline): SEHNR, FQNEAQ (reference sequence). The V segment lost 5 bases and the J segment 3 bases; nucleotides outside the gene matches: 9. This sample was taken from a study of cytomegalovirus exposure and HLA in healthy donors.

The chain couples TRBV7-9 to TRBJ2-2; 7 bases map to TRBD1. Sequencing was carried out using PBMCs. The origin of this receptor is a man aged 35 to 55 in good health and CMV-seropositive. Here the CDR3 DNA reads TGTGCCAGCAGCGAACGAGGGGGCAGGGACACCGGGGAGCTGTTTTTT. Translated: CASSERGGRDTGELFF.